What follows describes a single T cell receptor beta chain. Healthy individuals who donated bone marrow served as the donors. The source of the sample is a study of cytomegalovirus exposure and HLA in healthy donors. The PCR had 60 Vbeta and 13 Jbeta primers. Libraries were prepared by immunoSEQ multiplex PCR; TCRdb keeps only in-frame clonotypes and omits some of them. This sample has under 150,000 clones; over 60% occur once, and the top ten carry 1.5% to 2%. This TCR was recovered from a woman in her twenties or thirties in good health and CMV-seronegative. The sample taken for sequencing was PBMCs.

The CDR3, as DNA: TGTGCCAGCAGTCGGGGGGGATCGCAGTTCTTC. It yields the protein CASSRGGSQFF. V usage is TRBV6-5 and J usage is TRBJ2-1, with 8 positions matching TRBD2. The CDR3 covers 11 residues. Looked up from germline, CDR1 is MNHEY and CDR2 is SVGAGI. J gave up 12 bases and V 5 bases, and 3 bases lay outside the gene matches.